The entry that follows covers one T cell receptor (beta chain) sequence. The sample originates from a study of blood T cell repertoires in COVID-19. The overall study: The United States, Italy and Spain supplied acute and convalescent COVID-19 samples.

Study members were between 18 and 89 years old and lived in 20 to 25 US regions. Cohort 3 recovered donors had two negative PCRs, clearance, or symptom resolution. V lost 6 bases and J lost 2, with 16 bases in between. Germline V CDR1 and CDR2: KGHSH, LQKENI. The CDR3 has 15 amino acids. Only in-frame clones appear in the TCRdb table, and some are missing; sequencing was by immunoSEQ multiplex PCR. The profile shows 300,000 to 450,000 clones, about 87% of them singletons. V gene TRBV18 combines with J gene TRBJ1-1, with D perhaps matching TRBD1 (6 bases). Material for sequencing was PBMCs or T cells enriched from blood (not recorded which). This receptor was obtained from a man in his thirties or forties who had recovered from COVID-19. CDR3 DNA: TGTGCCAGCTCCCTTTACCGGACAGAAAACACTGAAGCTTTCTTT. It codes for CASSLYRTENTEAFF. The full variable domain, with the rest looked up from reference TRBV18 and TRBJ1-1, is NAGVMQNPRHLVRRRGQEARLRCSPMKGHSHVYWYRQLPEEGLKFMVYLQKENIIDESGMPKERFSAEFPKEGPSILRIQQVVRGDSAAYFCASSLYRTENTEAFFGQGTRLTVV.